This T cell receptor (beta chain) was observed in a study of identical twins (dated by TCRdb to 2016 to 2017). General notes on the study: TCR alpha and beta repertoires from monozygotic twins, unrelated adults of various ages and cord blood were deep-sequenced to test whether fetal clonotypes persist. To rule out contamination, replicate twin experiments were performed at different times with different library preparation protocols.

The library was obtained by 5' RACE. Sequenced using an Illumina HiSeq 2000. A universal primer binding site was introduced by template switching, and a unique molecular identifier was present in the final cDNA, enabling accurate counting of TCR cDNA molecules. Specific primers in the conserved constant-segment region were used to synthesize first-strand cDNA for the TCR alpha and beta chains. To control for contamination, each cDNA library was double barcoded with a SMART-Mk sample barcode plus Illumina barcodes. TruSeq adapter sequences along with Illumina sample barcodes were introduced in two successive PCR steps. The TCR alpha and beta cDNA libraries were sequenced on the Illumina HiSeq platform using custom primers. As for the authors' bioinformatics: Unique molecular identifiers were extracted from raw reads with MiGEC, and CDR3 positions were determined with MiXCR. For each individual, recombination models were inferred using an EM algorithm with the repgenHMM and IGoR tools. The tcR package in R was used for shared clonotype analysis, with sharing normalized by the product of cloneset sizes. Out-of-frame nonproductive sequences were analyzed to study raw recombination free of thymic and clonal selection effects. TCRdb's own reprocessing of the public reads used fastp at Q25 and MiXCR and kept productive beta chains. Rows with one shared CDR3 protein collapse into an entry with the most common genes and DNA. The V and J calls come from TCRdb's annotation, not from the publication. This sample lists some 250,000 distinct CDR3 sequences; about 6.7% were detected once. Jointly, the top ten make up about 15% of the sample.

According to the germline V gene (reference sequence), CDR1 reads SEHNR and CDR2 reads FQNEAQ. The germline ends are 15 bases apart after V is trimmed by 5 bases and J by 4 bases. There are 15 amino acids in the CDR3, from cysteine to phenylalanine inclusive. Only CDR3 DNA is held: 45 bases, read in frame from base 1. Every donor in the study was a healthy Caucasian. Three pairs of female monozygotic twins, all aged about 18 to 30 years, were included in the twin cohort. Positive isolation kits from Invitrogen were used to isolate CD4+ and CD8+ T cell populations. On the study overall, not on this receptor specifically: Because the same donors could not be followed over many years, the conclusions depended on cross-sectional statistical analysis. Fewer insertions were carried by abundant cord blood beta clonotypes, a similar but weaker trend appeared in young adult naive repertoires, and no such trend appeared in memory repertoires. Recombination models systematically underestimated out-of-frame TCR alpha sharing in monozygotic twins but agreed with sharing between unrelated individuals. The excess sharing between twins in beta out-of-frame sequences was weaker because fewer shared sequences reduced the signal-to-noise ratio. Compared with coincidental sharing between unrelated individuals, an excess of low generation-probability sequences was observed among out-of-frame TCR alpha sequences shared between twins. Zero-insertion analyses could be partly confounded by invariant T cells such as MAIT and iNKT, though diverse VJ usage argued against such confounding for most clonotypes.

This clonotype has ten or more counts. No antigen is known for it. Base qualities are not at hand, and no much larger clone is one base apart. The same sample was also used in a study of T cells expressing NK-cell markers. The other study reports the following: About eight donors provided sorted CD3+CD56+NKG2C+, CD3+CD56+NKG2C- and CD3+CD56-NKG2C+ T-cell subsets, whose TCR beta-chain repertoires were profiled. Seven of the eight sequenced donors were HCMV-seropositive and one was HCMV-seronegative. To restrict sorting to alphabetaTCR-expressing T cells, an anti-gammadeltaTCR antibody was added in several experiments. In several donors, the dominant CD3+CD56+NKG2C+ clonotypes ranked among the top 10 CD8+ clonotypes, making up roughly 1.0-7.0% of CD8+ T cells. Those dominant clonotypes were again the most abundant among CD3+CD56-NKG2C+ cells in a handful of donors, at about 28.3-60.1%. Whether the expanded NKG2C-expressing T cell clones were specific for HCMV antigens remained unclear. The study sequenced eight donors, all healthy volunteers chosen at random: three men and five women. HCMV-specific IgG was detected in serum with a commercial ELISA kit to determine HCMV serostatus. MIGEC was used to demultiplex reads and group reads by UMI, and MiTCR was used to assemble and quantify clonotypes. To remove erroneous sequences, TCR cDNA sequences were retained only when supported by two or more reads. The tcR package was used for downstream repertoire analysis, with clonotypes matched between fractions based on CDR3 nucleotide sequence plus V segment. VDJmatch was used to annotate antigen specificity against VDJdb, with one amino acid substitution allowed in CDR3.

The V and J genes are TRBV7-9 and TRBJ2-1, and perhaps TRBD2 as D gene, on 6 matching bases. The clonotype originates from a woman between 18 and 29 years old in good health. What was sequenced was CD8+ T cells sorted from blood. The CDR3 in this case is CASSPPGLQYNEQFF. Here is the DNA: TGTGCCAGCAGCCCGCCGGGACTGCAATACAATGAGCAGTTCTTC. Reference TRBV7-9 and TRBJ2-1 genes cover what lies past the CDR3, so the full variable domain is DTGVSQNPRHKITKRGQNVTFRCDPISEHNRLYWYRQTLGQGPEFLTYFQNEAQLEKSRLLSDRFSAERPKGSFSTLEIQRTEQGDSAMYLCASSPPGLQYNEQFFGPGTRLTVL.